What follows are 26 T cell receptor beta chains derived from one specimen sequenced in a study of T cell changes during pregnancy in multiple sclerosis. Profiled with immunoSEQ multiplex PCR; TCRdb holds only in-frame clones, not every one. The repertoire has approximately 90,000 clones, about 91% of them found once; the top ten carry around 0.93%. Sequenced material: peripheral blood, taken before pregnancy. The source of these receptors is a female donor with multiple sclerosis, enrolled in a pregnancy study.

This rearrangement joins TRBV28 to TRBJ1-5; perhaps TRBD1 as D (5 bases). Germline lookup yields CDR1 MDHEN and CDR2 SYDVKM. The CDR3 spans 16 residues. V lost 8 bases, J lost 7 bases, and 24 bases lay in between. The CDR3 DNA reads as TGTGCCAGCCCACCCATGGGGCAGTTAAAGAGCCAGCCCCAGCATTTT. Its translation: CASPPMGQLKSQPQHF.

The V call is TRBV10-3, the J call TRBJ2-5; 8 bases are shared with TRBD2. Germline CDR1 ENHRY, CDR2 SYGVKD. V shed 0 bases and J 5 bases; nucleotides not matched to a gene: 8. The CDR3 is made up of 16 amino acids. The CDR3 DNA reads TGTGCCATCAGTGAGTCGGCGGGGGGCCTGGTGGAGACCCAGTACTTC. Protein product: CAISESAGGLVETQYF.

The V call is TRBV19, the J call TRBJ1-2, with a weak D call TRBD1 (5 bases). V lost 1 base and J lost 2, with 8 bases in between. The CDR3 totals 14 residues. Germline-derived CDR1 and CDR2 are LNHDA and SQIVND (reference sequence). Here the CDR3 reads CASSIGDRNYGYTF. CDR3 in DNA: TGTGCCAGTAGTATAGGCGACAGAAACTATGGCTACACCTTC.

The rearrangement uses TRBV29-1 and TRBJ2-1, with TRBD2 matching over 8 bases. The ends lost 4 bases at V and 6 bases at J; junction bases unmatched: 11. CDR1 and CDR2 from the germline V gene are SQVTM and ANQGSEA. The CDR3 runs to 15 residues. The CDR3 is CSVGKSGRAVNEQFF. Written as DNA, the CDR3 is TGCAGCGTTGGGAAAAGCGGGAGAGCAGTCAATGAGCAGTTCTTC.

The CDR3 DNA reads as TGCGCCAGCAGGCTGGGACAGGGGGCAGGGGAGACCCAGTACTTC. This sequence encodes CASRLGQGAGETQYF. This chain joins TRBV5-1 and TRBJ2-5, with 12 bases lining up with TRBD1. The CDR3 runs 15 residues. V lost 5 bases, J lost 5 bases, and 7 bases stayed unmatched. CDR1 is SGHRS, CDR2 YFSETQ, per germline. Combining the CDR3 with reference TRBV5-1 and TRBJ2-5 gives the whole variable domain KAGVTQTPRYLIKTRGQQVTLSCSPISGHRSVSWYQQTPGQGLQFLFEYFSETQRNKGNFPGRFSGRQFSNSRSEMNVSTLELGDSALYLCASRLGQGAGETQYFGPGTRLLVL.

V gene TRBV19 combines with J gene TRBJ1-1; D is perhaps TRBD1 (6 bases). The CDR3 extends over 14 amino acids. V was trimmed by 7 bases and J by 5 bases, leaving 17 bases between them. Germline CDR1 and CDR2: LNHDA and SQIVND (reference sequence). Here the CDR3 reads CASTSQGGKTEAFF. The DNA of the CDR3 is TGTGCCAGTACCTCACAGGGTGGAAAGACTGAAGCTTTCTTT.

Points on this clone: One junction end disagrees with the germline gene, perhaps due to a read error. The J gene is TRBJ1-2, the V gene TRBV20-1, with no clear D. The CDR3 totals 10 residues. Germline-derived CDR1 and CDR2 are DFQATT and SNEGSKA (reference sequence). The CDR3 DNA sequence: TGCAGCGCTATCGACTATGGCTACACCTTC. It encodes CSAIDYGYTF.

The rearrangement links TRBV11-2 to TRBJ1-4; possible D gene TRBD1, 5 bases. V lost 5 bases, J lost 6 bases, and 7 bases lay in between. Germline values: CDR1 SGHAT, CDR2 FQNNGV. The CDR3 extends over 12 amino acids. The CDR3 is CASSPGDEKLFF. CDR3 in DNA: TGTGCCAGCAGCCCGGGGGATGAAAAACTGTTTTTT.

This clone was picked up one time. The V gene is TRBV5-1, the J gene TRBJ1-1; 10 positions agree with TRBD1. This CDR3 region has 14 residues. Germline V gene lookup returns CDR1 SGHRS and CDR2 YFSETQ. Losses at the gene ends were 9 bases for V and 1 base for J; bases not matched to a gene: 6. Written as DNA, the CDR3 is TGCGCCACCCGGGGACAGGGGTCGAACACTGAAGCTTTCTTT. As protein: CATRGQGSNTEAFF.

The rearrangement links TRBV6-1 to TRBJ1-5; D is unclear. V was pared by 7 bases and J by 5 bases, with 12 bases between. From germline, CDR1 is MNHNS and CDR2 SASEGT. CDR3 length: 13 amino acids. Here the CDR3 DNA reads TGTGCCAGCAATTGGCAGGCTGATCAGCCCCAGCATTTT. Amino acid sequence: CASNWQADQPQHF.

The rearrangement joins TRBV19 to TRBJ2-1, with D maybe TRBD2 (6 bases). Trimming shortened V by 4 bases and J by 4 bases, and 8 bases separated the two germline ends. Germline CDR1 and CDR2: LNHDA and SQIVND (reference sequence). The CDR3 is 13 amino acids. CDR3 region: CASSRDSYNEQFF. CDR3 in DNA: TGTGCCAGTAGTAGGGACTCGTACAATGAGCAGTTCTTC.

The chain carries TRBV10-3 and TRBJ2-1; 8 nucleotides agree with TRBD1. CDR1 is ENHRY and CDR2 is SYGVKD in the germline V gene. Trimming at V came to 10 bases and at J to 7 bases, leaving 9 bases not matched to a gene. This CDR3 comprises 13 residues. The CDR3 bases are TGTGCCACTTCCGCAGGACAGGGAAATGAGCAGTTCTTC. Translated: CATSAGQGNEQFF.

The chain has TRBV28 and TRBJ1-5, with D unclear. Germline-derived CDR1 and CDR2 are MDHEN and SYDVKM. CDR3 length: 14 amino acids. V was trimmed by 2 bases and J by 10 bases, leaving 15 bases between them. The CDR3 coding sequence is TGTGCCAGCAGTTTACCGGGTGCGATGGGTCCCCAGCATTTT. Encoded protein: CASSLPGAMGPQHF.

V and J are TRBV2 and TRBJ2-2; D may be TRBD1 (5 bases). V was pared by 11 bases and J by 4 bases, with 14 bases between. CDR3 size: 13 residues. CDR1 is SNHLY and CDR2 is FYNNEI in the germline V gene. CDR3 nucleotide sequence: TGTGCCCTAAAGGGGTCCGGCACCGGGGAGCTGTTTTTT. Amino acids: CALKGSGTGELFF.

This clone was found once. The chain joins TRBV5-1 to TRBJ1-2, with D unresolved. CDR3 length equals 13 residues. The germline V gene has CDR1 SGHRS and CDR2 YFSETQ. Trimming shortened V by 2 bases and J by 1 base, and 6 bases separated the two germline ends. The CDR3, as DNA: TGCGCCAGCAGCTTTGAGCATAACTATGGCTACACCTTC. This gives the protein CASSFEHNYGYTF.

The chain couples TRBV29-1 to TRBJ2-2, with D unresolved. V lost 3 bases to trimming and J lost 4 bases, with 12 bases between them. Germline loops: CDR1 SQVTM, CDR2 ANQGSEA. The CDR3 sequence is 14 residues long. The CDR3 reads CSVEVIPGTGELFF. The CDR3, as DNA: TGCAGCGTTGAGGTAATCCCGGGCACCGGGGAGCTGTTTTTT.

In DNA form, the CDR3 reads TGTGCCAGCAGCCTCGGGACAGCTGAGGTGGAGAACACTGAAGCTTTCTTT. Translating gives CASSLGTAEVENTEAFF. The chain is built from TRBV7-6 and TRBJ1-1; 7 bases are shared with TRBD1. V trimming: 5 bases; J trimming: 1 base; junction bases outside the gene matches: 13. This CDR3 contains 17 residues. CDR1 is SGHVS, CDR2 FNYEAQ, per germline.

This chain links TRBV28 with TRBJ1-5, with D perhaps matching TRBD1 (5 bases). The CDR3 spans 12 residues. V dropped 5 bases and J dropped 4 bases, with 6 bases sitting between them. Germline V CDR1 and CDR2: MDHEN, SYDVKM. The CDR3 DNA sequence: TGTGCCAGCAGTCGGGGGAATCAGCCCCAGCATTTT. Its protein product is CASSRGNQPQHF. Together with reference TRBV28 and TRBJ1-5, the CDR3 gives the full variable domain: DVKVTQSSRYLVKRTGEKVFLECVQDMDHENMFWYRQDPGLGLRLIYFSYDVKMKEKGDIPEGYSVSREKKERFSLILESASTNQTSMYLCASSRGNQPQHFGDGTRLSIL.

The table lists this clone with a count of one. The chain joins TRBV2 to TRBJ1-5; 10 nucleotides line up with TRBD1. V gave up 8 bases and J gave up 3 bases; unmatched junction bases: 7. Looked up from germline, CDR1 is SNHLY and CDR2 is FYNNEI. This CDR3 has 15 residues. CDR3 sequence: CASGGQGDSNQPQHF. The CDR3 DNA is TGTGCCAGCGGTGGACAGGGGGATTCCAATCAGCCCCAGCATTTT.

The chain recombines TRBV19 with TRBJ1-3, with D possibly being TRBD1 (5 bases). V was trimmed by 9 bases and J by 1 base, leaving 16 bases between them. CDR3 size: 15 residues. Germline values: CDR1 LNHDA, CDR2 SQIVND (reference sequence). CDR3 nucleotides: TGTGCCAGCCGGGGGGTAGGGGTGTCTGGAAACACCATATATTTT. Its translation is CASRGVGVSGNTIYF.

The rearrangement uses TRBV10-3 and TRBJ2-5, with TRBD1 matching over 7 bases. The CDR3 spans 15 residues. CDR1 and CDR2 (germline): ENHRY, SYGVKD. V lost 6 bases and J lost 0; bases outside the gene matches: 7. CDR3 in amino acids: CAISFSTGNQETQYF. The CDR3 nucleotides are TGTGCCATCAGCTTCTCGACAGGGAACCAAGAGACCCAGTACTTC.

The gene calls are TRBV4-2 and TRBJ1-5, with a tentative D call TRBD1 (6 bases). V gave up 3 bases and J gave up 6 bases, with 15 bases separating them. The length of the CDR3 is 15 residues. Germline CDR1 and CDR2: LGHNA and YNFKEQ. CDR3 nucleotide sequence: TGTGCCAGCAGCCACGTGACAGGTGGCGGTCAGCCCCAGCATTTT. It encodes CASSHVTGGGQPQHF.

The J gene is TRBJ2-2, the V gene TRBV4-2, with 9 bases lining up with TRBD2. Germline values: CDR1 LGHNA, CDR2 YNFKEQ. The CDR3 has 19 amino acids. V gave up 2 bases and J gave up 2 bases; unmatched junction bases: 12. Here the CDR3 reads CASSQRTLAGDSNTGELFF. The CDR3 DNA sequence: TGTGCCAGCAGCCAACGGACACTAGCGGGTGATTCCAACACCGGGGAGCTGTTTTTT.

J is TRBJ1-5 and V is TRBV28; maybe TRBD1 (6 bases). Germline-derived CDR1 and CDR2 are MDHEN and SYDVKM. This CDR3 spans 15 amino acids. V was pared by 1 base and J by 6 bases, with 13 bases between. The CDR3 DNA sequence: TGTGCCAGCAGTTTATTAGCTGGGGGCGGTCAGCCCCAGCATTTT. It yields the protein CASSLLAGGGQPQHF. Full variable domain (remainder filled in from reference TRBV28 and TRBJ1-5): DVKVTQSSRYLVKRTGEKVFLECVQDMDHENMFWYRQDPGLGLRLIYFSYDVKMKEKGDIPEGYSVSREKKERFSLILESASTNQTSMYLCASSLLAGGGQPQHFGDGTRLSIL.

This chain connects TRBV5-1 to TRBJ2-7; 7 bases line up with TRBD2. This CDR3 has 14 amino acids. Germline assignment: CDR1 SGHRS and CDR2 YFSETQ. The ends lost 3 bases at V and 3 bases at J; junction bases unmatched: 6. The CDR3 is CASSSGEGRYEQYF. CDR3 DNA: TGCGCCAGCAGCTCGGGGGAGGGCCGCTACGAGCAGTACTTC.

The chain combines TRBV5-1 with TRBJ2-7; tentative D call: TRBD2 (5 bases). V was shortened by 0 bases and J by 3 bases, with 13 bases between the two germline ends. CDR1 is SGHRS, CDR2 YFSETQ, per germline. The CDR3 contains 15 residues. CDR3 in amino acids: CASSLDLADYYEQYF. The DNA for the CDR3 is TGCGCCAGCAGCTTGGACCTAGCTGACTACTACGAGCAGTACTTC. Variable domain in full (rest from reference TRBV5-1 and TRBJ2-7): KAGVTQTPRYLIKTRGQQVTLSCSPISGHRSVSWYQQTPGQGLQFLFEYFSETQRNKGNFPGRFSGRQFSNSRSEMNVSTLELGDSALYLCASSLDLADYYEQYFGPGTRLTVT.